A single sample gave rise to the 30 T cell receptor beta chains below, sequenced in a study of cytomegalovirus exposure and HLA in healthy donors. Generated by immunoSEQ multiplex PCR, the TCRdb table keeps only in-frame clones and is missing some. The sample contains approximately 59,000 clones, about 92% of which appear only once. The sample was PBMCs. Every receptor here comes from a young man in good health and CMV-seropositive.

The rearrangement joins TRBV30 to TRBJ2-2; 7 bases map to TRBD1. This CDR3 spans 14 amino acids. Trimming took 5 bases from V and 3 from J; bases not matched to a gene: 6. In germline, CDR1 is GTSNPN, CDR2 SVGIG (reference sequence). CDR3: CAWQTGLHTGELFF. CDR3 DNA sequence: TGTGCCTGGCAGACAGGGCTACACACCGGGGAGCTGTTTTTT.

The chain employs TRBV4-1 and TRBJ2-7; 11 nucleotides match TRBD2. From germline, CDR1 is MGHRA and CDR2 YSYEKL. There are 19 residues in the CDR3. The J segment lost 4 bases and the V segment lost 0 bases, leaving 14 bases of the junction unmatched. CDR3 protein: CASSQESSGRARMMYEQYF. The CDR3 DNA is TGCGCCAGCAGCCAAGAAAGTAGCGGGAGGGCCAGAATGATGTACGAGCAGTACTTC.

This chain's CDR3 is CSVRGGRYADTQYF. Here the CDR3 DNA reads TGCAGCGTTCGCGGCGGGAGATACGCGGATACGCAGTATTTT. The chain employs TRBV29-1 and TRBJ2-3; 7 bases line up with TRBD2. CDR1 is SQVTM and CDR2 is ANQGSEA in the germline V gene. The V segment lost 5 bases and the J segment 6 bases; nucleotides outside the gene matches: 11. The CDR3 is 14 amino acids.

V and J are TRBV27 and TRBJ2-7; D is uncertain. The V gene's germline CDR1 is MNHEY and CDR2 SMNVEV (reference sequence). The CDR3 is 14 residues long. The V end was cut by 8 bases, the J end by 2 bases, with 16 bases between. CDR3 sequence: CASRSVGFAYEQYF. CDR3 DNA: TGTGCCAGCCGGAGTGTGGGTTTCGCCTACGAGCAGTACTTC.

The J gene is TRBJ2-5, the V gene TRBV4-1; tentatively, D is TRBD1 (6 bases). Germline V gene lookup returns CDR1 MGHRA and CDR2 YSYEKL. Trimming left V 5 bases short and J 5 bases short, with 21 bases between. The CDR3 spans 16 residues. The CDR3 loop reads CASSGWQGSFGETQYF. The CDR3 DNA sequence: TGCGCCAGCAGCGGTTGGCAGGGGAGTTTCGGGGAGACCCAGTACTTC.

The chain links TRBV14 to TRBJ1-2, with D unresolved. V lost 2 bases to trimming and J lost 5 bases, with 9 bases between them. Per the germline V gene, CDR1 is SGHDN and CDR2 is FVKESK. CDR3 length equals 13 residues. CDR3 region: CASSQSGYYGYTF. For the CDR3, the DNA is TGTGCCAGCAGCCAATCAGGATATTATGGCTACACCTTC.

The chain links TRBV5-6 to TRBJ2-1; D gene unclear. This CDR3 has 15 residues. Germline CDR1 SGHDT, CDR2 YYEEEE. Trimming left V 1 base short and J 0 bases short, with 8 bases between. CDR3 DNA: TGTGCCAGCAGCTTGAATCACAACTCCTACAATGAGCAGTTCTTC. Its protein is CASSLNHNSYNEQFF.

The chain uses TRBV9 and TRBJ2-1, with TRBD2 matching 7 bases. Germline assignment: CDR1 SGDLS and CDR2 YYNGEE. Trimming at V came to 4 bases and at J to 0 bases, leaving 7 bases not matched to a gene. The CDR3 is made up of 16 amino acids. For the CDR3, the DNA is TGTGCCAGCAGCCCAAGGGGCGGGAGCTCCTACAATGAGCAGTTCTTC. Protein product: CASSPRGGSSYNEQFF. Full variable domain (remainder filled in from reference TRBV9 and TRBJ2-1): DSGVTQTPKHLITATGQRVTLRCSPRSGDLSVYWYQQSLDQGLQFLIQYYNGEERAKGNILERFSAQQFPDLHSELNLSSLELGDSALYFCASSPRGGSSYNEQFFGPGTRLTVL.

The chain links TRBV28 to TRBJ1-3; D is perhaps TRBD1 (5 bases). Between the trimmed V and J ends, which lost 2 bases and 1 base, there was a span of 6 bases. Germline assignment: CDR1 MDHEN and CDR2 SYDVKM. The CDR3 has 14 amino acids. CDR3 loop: CASSLGGSGNTIYF. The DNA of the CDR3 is TGTGCCAGCAGTTTAGGGGGGTCTGGAAACACCATATATTTT.

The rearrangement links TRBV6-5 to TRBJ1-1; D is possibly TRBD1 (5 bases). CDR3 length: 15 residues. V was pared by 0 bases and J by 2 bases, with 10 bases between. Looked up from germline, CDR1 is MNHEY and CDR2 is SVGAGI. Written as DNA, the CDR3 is TGTGCCAGCAGTTACTCGCAGGGAATTAACACTGAAGCTTTCTTT. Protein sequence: CASSYSQGINTEAFF.

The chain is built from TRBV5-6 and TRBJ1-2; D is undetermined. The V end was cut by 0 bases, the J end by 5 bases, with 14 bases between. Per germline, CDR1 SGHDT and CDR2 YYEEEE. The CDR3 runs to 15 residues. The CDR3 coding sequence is TGTGCCAGCAGCTTGGGGTCCCTCCGAGCTTATGGCTACACCTTC. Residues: CASSLGSLRAYGYTF.

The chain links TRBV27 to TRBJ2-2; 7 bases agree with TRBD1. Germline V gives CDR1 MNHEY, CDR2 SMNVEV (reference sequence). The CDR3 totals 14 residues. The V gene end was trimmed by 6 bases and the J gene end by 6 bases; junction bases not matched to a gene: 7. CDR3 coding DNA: TGTGCCAGCAGCCGAACAGGGGACCCCGGGGAGCTGTTTTTT. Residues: CASSRTGDPGELFF.

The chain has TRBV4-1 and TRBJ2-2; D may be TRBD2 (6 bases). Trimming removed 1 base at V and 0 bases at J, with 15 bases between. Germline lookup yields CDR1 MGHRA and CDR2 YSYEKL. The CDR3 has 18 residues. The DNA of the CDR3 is TGCGCCAGCAGCCAAGGGGGAGCGGCGGGACCGAACACCGGGGAGCTGTTTTTT. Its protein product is CASSQGGAAGPNTGELFF.

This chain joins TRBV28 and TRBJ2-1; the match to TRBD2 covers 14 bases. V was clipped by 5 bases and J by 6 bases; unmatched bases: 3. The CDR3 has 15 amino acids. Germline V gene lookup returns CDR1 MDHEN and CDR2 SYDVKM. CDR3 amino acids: CASSGTSGSINEQFF. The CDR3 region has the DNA TGTGCCAGCAGTGGGACTAGCGGGAGTATCAATGAGCAGTTCTTC.

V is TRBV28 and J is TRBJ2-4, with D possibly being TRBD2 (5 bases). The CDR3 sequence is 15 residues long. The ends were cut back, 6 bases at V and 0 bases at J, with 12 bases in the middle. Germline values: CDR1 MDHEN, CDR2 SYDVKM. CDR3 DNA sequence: TGTGCCAGCAGCTCCTCCGGGGTAGCCAAAAACATTCAGTACTTC. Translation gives CASSSSGVAKNIQYF.

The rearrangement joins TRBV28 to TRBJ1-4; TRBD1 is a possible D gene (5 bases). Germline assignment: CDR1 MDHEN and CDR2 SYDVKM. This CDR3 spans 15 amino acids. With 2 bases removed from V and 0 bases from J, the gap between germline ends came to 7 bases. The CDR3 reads CASSLTDTTNEKLFF. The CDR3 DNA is TGTGCCAGCAGTTTAACGGACACAACTAATGAAAAACTGTTTTTT.

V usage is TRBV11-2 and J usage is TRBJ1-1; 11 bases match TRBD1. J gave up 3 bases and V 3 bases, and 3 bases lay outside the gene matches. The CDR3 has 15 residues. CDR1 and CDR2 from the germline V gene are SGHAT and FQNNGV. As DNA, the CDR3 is TGTGCCAGCAGCTTTCGGGACAGGGGGGACACTGAAGCTTTCTTT. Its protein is CASSFRDRGDTEAFF.

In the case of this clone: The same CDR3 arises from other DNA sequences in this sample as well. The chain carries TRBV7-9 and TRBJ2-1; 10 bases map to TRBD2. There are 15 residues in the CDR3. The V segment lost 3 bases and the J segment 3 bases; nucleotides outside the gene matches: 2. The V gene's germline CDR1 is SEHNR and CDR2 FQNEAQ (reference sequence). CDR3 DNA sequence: TGTGCCAGCAGCTTGACTAGCGGGTACTACAATGAGCAGTTCTTC. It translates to CASSLTSGYYNEQFF.

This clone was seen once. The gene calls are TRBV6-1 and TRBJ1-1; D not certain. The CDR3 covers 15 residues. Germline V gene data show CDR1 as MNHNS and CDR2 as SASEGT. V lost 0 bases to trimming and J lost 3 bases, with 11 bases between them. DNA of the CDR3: TGTGCCAGCAGTGAAGCGCTTTGGCGGGACACTGAAGCTTTCTTT. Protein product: CASSEALWRDTEAFF.

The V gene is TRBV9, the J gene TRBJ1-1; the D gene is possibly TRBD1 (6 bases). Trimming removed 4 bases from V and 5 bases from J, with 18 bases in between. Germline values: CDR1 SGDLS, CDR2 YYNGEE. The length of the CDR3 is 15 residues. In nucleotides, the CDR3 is TGTGCCAGCAGCCCTCATGGGGGGGCGGCGACTGAAGCTTTCTTT. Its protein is CASSPHGGAATEAFF. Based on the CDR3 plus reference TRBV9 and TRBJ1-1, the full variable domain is DSGVTQTPKHLITATGQRVTLRCSPRSGDLSVYWYQQSLDQGLQFLIQYYNGEERAKGNILERFSAQQFPDLHSELNLSSLELGDSALYFCASSPHGGAATEAFFGQGTRLTVV.

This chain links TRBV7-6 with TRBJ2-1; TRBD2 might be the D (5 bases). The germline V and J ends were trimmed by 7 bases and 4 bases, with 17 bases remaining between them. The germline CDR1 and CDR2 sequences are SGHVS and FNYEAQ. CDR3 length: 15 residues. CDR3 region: CASTPRPGIYNEQFF. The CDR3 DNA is TGTGCCAGCACCCCTAGACCCGGGATATACAATGAGCAGTTCTTC.

The CDR3 here is CASSPSYRDAYEQYF. The CDR3 coding sequence is TGTGCCAGCAGCCCATCCTACAGGGACGCCTACGAGCAGTACTTC. The J gene is TRBJ2-7, the V gene TRBV14; the D gene is possibly TRBD1 (6 bases). V shed 4 bases and J shed 2 bases, with 15 bases lying between them. Germline V gene data show CDR1 as SGHDN and CDR2 as FVKESK. The CDR3 sequence is 15 residues long.

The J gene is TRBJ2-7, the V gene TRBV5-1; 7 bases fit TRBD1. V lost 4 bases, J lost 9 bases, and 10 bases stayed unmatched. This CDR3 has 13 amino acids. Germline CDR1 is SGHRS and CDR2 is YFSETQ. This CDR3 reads CASSTGQLWGQYF. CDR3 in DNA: TGCGCCAGCAGCACGGGACAGCTCTGGGGGCAGTACTTC.

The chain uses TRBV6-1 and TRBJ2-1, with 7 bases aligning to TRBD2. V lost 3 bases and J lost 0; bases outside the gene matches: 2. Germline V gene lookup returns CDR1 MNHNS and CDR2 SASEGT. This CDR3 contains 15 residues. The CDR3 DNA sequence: TGTGCCAGCAGTGAGGGGGAGGGCTCCTACAATGAGCAGTTCTTC. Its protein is CASSEGEGSYNEQFF.

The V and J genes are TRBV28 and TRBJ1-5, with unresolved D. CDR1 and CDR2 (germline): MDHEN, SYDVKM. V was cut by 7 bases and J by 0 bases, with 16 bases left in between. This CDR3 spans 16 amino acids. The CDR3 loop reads CASKTWGGFSNQPQHF. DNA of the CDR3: TGTGCCAGCAAGACATGGGGAGGGTTTAGCAATCAGCCCCAGCATTTT. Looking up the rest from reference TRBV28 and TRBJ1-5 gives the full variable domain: DVKVTQSSRYLVKRTGEKVFLECVQDMDHENMFWYRQDPGLGLRLIYFSYDVKMKEKGDIPEGYSVSREKKERFSLILESASTNQTSMYLCASKTWGGFSNQPQHFGDGTRLSIL.

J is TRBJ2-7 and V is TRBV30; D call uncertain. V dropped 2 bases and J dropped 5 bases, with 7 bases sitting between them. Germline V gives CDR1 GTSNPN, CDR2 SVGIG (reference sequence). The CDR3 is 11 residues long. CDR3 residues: CAWSTSDEQYF. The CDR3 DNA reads TGTGCCTGGAGTACGAGCGACGAGCAGTACTTC.

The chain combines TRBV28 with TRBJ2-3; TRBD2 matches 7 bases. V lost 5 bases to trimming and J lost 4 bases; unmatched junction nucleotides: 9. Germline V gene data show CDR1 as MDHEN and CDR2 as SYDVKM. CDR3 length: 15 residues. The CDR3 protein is CASSPTSDFADTQYF. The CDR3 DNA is TGTGCCAGCAGTCCCACTAGCGATTTCGCAGATACGCAGTATTTT.

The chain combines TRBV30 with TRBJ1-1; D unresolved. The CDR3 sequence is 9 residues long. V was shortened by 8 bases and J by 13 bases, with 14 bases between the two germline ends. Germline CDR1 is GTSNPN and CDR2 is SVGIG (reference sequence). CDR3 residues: CATFPPGFF. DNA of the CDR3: TGTGCCACCTTCCCCCCGGGTTTCTTT.

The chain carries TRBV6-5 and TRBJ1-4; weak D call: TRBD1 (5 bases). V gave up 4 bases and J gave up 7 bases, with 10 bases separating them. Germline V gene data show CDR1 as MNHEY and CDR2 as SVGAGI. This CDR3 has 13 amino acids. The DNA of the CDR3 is TGTGCCAGCAGTTCAGGGTTTAGTGAAAAACTGTTTTTT. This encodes CASSSGFSEKLFF.

The CDR3 here is CASKDGESYNEQFF. The CDR3 DNA follows: TGTGCCAGCAAGGACGGGGAATCCTACAATGAGCAGTTCTTC. J is TRBJ2-1 and V is TRBV2, with D possibly matching TRBD2 (5 bases). Germline V gene lookup returns CDR1 SNHLY and CDR2 FYNNEI. V was shortened by 7 bases and J by 1 base, with 11 bases between the two germline ends. CDR3 length equals 14 residues.